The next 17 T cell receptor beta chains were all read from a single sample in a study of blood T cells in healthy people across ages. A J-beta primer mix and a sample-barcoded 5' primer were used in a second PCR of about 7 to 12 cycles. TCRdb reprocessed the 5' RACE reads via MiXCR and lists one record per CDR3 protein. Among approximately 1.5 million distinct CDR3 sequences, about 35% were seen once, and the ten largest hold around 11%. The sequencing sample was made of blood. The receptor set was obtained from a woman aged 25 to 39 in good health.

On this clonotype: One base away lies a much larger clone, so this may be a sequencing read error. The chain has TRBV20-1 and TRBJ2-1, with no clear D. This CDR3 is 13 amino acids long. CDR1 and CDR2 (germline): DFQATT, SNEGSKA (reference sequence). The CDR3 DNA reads TGCAGTGCTAACCGCCTGTCCTACAATGGGCAGTTCTTC. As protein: CSANRLSYNGQFF.

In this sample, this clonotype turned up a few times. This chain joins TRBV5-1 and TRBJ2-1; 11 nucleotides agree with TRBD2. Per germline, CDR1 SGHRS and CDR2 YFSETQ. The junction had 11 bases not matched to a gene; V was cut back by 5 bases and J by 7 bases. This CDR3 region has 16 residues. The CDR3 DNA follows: TGCGCCAGCAGTTCAGTAGCGGGAGGGCCGGGAAATGAGCAGTTCTTC. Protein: CASSSVAGGPGNEQFF.

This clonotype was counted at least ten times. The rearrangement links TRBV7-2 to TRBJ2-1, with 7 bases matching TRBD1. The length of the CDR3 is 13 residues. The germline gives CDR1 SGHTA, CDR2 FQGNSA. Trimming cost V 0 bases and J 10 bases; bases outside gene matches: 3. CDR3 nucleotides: TGTGCCAGCAGCTTAGCGCCGGACAGGGAGCAGTTCTTC. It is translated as CASSLAPDREQFF.

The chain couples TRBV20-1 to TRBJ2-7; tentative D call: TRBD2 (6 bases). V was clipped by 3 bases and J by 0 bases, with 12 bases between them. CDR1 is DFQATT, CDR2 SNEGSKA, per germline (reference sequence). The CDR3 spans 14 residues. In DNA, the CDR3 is TGCAGTGCTAGGAACCGGGACTCCTCCTACGAGCAGTACTTC. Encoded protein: CSARNRDSSYEQYF.

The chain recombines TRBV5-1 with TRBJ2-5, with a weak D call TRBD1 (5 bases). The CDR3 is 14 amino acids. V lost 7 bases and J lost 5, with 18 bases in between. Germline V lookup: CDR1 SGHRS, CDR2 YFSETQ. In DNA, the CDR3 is TGCGCCAGCTTCCGAAGGGCAGGGAATGAGACCCAGTACTTC. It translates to CASFRRAGNETQYF. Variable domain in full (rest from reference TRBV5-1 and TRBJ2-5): KAGVTQTPRYLIKTRGQQVTLSCSPISGHRSVSWYQQTPGQGLQFLFEYFSETQRNKGNFPGRFSGRQFSNSRSEMNVSTLELGDSALYLCASFRRAGNETQYFGPGTRLLVL.

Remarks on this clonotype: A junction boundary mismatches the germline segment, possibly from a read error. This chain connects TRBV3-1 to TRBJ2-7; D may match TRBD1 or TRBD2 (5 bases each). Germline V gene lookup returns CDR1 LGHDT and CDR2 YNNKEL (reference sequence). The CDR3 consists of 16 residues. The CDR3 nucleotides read TGTGCCAGCAGCCAAGATAGCCCGGGGACCGTGGACGAGCAGTGCTTC. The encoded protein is CASSQDSPGTVDEQCF.

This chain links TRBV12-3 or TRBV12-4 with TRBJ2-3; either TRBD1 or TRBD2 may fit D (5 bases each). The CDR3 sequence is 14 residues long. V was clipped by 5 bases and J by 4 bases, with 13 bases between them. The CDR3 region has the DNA TGTGCCAGCAGTCGGGACGGACCCCCAGATACGCAGTATTTT. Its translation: CASSRDGPPDTQYF.

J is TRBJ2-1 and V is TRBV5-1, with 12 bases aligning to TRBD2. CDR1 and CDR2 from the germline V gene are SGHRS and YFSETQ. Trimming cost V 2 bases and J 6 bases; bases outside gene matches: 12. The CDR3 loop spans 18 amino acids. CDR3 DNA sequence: TGCGCCAGCAGCTTCCCTCCTCAGACTAGCGGGAGAAGCAATGAGCAGTTCTTC. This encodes CASSFPPQTSGRSNEQFF.

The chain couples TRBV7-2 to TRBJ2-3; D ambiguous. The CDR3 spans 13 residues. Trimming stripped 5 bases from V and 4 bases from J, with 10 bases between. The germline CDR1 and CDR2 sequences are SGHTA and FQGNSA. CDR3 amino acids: CASSPQHSDTQYF. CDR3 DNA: TGTGCCAGCAGCCCTCAGCACTCAGATACGCAGTATTTT. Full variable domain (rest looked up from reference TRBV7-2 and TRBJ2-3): GAGVSQSPSNKVTEKGKDVELRCDPISGHTALYWYRQSLGQGLEFLIYFQGNSAPDKSGLPSDRFSAERTGGSVSTLTIQRTQQEDSAVYLCASSPQHSDTQYFGPGTRLTVL.

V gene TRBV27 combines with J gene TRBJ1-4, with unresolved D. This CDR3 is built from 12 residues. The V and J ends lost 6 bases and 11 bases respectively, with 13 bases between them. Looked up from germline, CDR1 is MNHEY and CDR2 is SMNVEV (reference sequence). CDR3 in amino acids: CASSSSMGKLFF. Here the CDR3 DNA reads TGTGCCAGCAGCTCCTCCATGGGGAAACTGTTTTTT.

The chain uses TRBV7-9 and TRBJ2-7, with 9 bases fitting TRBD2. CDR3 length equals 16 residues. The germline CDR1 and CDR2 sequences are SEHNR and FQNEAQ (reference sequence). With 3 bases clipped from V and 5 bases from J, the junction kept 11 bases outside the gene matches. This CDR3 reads CASSFSLAGPNHEQYF. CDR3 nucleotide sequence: TGTGCCAGCAGCTTTAGTCTAGCGGGGCCTAACCACGAGCAGTACTTC.

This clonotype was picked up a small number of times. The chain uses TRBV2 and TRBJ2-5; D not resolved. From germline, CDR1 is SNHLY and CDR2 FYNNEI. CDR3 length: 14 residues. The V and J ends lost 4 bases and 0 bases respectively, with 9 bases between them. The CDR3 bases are TGTGCCAGCAGTGTAAGGCAGTACCAAGAGACCCAGTACTTC. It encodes CASSVRQYQETQYF.

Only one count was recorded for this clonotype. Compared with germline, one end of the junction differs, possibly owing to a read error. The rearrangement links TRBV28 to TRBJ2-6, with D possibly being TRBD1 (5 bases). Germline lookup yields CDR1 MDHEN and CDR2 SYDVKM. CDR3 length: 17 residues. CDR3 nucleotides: TGTGCCAGCAGTACCCAAACAGAGATCTCTGGGGCCAGCGTCCTGACTTTC. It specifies CASSTQTEISGASVLTF.

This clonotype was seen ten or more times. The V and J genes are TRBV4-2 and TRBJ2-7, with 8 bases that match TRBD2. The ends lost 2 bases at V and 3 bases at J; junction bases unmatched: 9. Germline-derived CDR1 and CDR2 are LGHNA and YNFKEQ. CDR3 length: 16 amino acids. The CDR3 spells CASSQNWLAGNYEQYF. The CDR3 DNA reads TGTGCCAGCAGCCAAAATTGGCTAGCGGGCAACTACGAGCAGTACTTC.

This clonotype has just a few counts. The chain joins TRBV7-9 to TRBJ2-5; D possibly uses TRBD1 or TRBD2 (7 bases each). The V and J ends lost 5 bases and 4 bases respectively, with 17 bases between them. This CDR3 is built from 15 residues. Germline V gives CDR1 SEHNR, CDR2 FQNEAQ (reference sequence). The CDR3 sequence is CASSTRQGGGETQYF. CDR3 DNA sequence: TGTGCCAGCAGCACAAGACAGGGAGGGGGAGAGACCCAGTACTTC.

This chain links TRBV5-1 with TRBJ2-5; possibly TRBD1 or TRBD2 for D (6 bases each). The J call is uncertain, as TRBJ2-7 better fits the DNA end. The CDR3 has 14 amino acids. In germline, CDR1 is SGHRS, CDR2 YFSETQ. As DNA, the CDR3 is TGCGCCAGCAGCTTCTCATCGGGGGCTGGCGAGCAGTACTTC. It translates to CASSFSSGAGEQYF.

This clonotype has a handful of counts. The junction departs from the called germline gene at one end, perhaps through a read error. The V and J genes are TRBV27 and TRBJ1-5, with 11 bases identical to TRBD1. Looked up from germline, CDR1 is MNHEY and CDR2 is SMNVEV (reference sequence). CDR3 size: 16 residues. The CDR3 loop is CAGRPYRDRGNQPQHF. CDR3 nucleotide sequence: TGTGCCGGCAGACCCTACAGGGACAGGGGGAATCAGCCCCAGCATTTT.